This TCR beta chain was sequenced in a study of glioma-infiltrating T cells. Findings of the study overall: Tissue and blood shared very few CDR3 sequences. Tissue-blood divergence was below expectation in non-neoplastic patients, above in gliomas.

The CDR3 extends over 16 amino acids. Germline values: CDR1 MNHNS, CDR2 SASEGT. The iRepertoire nested amplicon-rescue multiplex PCR amplified TCR alpha and beta CDR3s from RNA. For one-step reverse transcription and amplification, roughly 95-400 ng of tissue mRNA or PBMC total RNA was used. TCRdb redid the calling of the multiplex PCR reads with MiXCR, one entry per CDR3 protein. The repertoire consists of about 93,000 distinct CDR3 sequences, with around 37% occurring once and the leading ten covering more than 30%. Remarks on this clonotype: Its antigen is not known. At one of its ends the junction is not consistent with the germline gene, which may arise from a read error.

The chain links TRBV6-1 to TRBJ2-1, with D possibly matching TRBD2 (5 bases). Sequenced input: glioma tissue, nonneoplastic brain tissue, or PBMCs (not recorded which). This TCR derives from a human donor with low-grade glioma or glioblastoma, undergoing nonglioma brain surgery, or in good health (not recorded which). CDR3 bases: TGTGTCAGCAGTGAGCGGAACATGGGAAACTACAATGAGCAGTTCTTT. Translation gives CVSSERNMGNYNEQFF.